The 13 T cell receptor beta chains below come from one sample, sequenced in a study of cytomegalovirus exposure and HLA in healthy donors. PCR primers comprised 60 Vbeta and 13 Jbeta primers. Some clones are missing from TCRdb's copy, which holds only in-frame ones; the method was immunoSEQ multiplex PCR. The sample lists around 86,000 clones, over 60% occurring once. Input material: PBMCs. The source of these receptors is a female donor in good health and CMV-seronegative.

This clone was detected once. V gene TRBV4-1 combines with J gene TRBJ2-7; possibly TRBD1 for D (5 bases). Deletions cut 4 bases from V and 3 bases from J, with 13 bases between. Germline V gene data show CDR1 as MGHRA and CDR2 as YSYEKL. The CDR3 has 14 residues. This CDR3 reads CASSLTDDSYEQYF. The DNA for the CDR3 is TGCGCCAGCAGCCTAACGGACGACAGCTACGAGCAGTACTTC.

V is TRBV6-4 and J is TRBJ2-1; TRBD2 aligns across 7 bases. The CDR3 sequence is 14 residues long. CDR1 MRHNA and CDR2 SNTAGT come from the germline V gene. The V and J ends lost 9 bases and 3 bases, in that order; junction bases with no gene match: 8. CDR3 protein: CARPRDYLYNEQFF. CDR3 DNA: TGTGCCAGGCCTCGGGACTACCTCTACAATGAGCAGTTCTTC.

The V gene is TRBV15, the J gene TRBJ1-2; 7 bases are shared with TRBD1. This CDR3 has 15 residues. Germline V gene sequence: CDR1 LNHNV, CDR2 YYDKDF (reference sequence). The ends lost 0 bases at V and 4 bases at J; junction bases unmatched: 5. The CDR3 is CATSRDGQDPYGYTF. The CDR3 coding sequence is TGTGCCACCAGCAGAGACGGACAGGACCCCTATGGCTACACCTTC.

There are a few counts of this clone. V and J are TRBV30 and TRBJ2-3; 12 bases fit TRBD2. This CDR3 is 17 amino acids long. V trimming: 5 bases; J trimming: 1 base; junction bases outside the gene matches: 10. Germline V gene sequence: CDR1 GTSNPN, CDR2 SVGIG (reference sequence). CDR3 bases: TGTGCCTGGGACTCCTCCCGGACTAGCGGGGGCACAGATACGCAGTATTTT. Translation: CAWDSSRTSGGTDTQYF. The full variable domain, completed using reference TRBV30 and TRBJ2-3, is SQTIHQWPATLVQPVGSPLSLECTVEGTSNPNLYWYRQAAGRGLQLLFYSVGIGQISSEVPQNLSASRPQDRQFILSSKKLLLSDSGFYLCAWDSSRTSGGTDTQYFGPGTRLTVL.

J is TRBJ2-5 and V is TRBV7-9; D perhaps matches TRBD2 (7 bases). Germline V lookup: CDR1 SEHNR, CDR2 FQNEAQ (reference sequence). This CDR3 contains 12 residues. V lost 5 bases and J lost 5, with 9 bases in between. The CDR3 sequence is CASSRGAETQYF. The CDR3 DNA reads TGTGCCAGCAGCCGGGGGGCGGAGACCCAGTACTTC.

DNA for the CDR3: TGCGCCAGCAGTGATGGACAGACGGACACTGAAGCTTTCTTT. This translates into CASSDGQTDTEAFF. The V call is TRBV5-1, the J call TRBJ1-1, with a weak D call TRBD1 (6 bases). CDR1 and CDR2 from the germline V gene are SGHRS and YFSETQ. The CDR3 runs to 14 residues. V lost 5 bases to trimming and J lost 3 bases, with 14 bases between them.

The chain uses TRBV2 and TRBJ2-7, with TRBD2 identical over 9 bases. The CDR3 is made up of 13 amino acids. Germline values: CDR1 SNHLY, CDR2 FYNNEI. V shed 5 bases and J 5 bases; nucleotides not matched to a gene: 4. CDR3 residues: CASSSGRFNEQYF. The CDR3 region has the DNA TGTGCCAGCAGTAGCGGGAGGTTCAACGAGCAGTACTTC.

A single count supports this clone. The chain carries TRBV30 and TRBJ2-3; possibly TRBD2 for D (5 bases). Per germline, CDR1 GTSNPN and CDR2 SVGIG (reference sequence). The CDR3 runs 16 residues. V shed 0 bases and J shed 1 base, with 14 bases lying between them. This CDR3 reads CAWSVRGRGCTDTQYF. CDR3 DNA sequence: TGTGCCTGGAGTGTACGTGGTCGGGGATGCACAGATACGCAGTATTTT. The whole variable domain, remainder taken from reference TRBV30 and TRBJ2-3, is SQTIHQWPATLVQPVGSPLSLECTVEGTSNPNLYWYRQAAGRGLQLLFYSVGIGQISSEVPQNLSASRPQDRQFILSSKKLLLSDSGFYLCAWSVRGRGCTDTQYFGPGTRLTVL.

This clone was observed a few times. V usage is TRBV7-6 and J usage is TRBJ2-5, with 8 bases aligning to TRBD1. Losses at the gene ends were 5 bases for V and 6 bases for J; bases not matched to a gene: 8. Looked up from germline, CDR1 is SGHVS and CDR2 is FNYEAQ. The CDR3 contains 14 residues. The CDR3 nucleotides read TGTGCCAGCAGCCCCGTTCAGGGGGCTAAGACCCAGTACTTC. Translating it yields CASSPVQGAKTQYF.

The chain uses TRBV15 and TRBJ2-1; the D gene is possibly TRBD2 (5 bases). The CDR3 loop spans 15 amino acids. Trimming removed 5 bases at V and 7 bases at J, with 18 bases between. Germline assignment: CDR1 LNHNV and CDR2 YYDKDF (reference sequence). Written as DNA, the CDR3 is TGTGCCACCAGCCCCACGGGGATTCTAGGGAATGAGCAGTTCTTC. This encodes CATSPTGILGNEQFF.

This clone was seen a handful of times. The rearrangement uses TRBV5-1 and TRBJ1-1, with a tentative D call TRBD1 (5 bases). Deletions cut 4 bases from V and 11 bases from J, with 24 bases between. The V gene's germline CDR1 is SGHRS and CDR2 YFSETQ. The CDR3 runs 15 residues. This chain's CDR3 is CASSPLLAGQEFAFF. The CDR3 bases are TGCGCCAGCAGCCCCCTTCTGGCAGGGCAGGAGTTTGCTTTCTTT.

The chain links TRBV6-5 to TRBJ1-1; 7 bases align to TRBD1. The CDR3 sequence is 14 residues long. V shed 2 bases and J 1 base; nucleotides not matched to a gene: 1. In germline, CDR1 is MNHEY, CDR2 SVGAGI. The CDR3 is CASSYRGRNTEAFF. The CDR3 DNA sequence: TGTGCCAGCAGTTACAGGGGGCGGAACACTGAAGCTTTCTTT.

The chain recombines TRBV7-9 with TRBJ1-5; TRBD1 aligns across 7 bases. Germline CDR1 SEHNR, CDR2 FQNEAQ (reference sequence). The CDR3 sequence is 14 residues long. Trimming at V came to 5 bases and at J to 3 bases, leaving 4 bases not matched to a gene. This chain's CDR3 is CASSRGQPNQPQHF. The DNA for the CDR3 is TGTGCCAGCAGCCGGGGACAGCCCAATCAGCCCCAGCATTTT. Drawing the rest from reference TRBV7-9 and TRBJ1-5, the complete variable domain is DTGVSQNPRHKITKRGQNVTFRCDPISEHNRLYWYRQTLGQGPEFLTYFQNEAQLEKSRLLSDRFSAERPKGSFSTLEIQRTEQGDSAMYLCASSRGQPNQPQHFGDGTRLSIL.